These 14 T cell receptor beta chains came from one sample sequenced in a study of T-cell reconstitution after alpha-beta-depleted transplantation in children. Construction of the TCRbeta library involved unique molecular identifiers. TCRdb reprocessed the PCR reads via MiXCR and lists one record per CDR3 protein. The repertoire holds 450,000 to 550,000 distinct CDR3 sequences, with about an eighth as singletons. The material sequenced was PBMCs, mostly from graft donor cells, taken 180 days after TCRalphabeta/CD19-depleted stem cell transplant. The receptors come from a female patient between 2 and 15 years old who had a stem cell transplant for aplastic anemia, so the T cells may come from the graft donor.

The rearrangement links TRBV12-3 or TRBV12-4 to TRBJ2-5; D is unresolved. V shed 2 bases and J shed 5 bases, with 6 bases lying between them. The CDR3 contains 12 residues. CDR3 sequence: CASSLQVETQYF. The CDR3 DNA is TGTGCCAGCAGTTTACAAGTGGAGACCCAGTACTTC.

The V call is TRBV4-3, the J call TRBJ2-7; D is perhaps TRBD1 (5 bases). The CDR3 consists of 14 residues. The V end was cut by 1 base, the J end by 4 bases, with 11 bases between. Germline CDR1 LGHNA, CDR2 YSLEER. CDR3: CASSQVQGSYEQYF. CDR3 in DNA: TGCGCCAGCAGCCAAGTCCAGGGTAGTTACGAGCAGTACTTC.

The chain joins TRBV20-1 to TRBJ1-2; TRBD1 matches at 9 bases. The germline gives CDR1 DFQATT, CDR2 SNEGSKA (reference sequence). The CDR3 spans 17 residues. Losses at the gene ends were 1 base for V and 4 bases for J; bases not matched to a gene: 13. CDR3 residues: CSARAHTPDRGSYGYTF. The DNA of the CDR3 is TGCAGTGCTAGAGCCCACACGCCGGACAGGGGATCCTATGGCTACACCTTC.

V and J are TRBV18 and TRBJ2-7; D is undetermined. CDR3 length: 15 residues. Germline V gene sequence: CDR1 KGHSH, CDR2 LQKENI. The ends were cut back, 2 bases at V and 2 bases at J, with 13 bases in the middle. CDR3 residues: CASSPSESRAYEQYF. CDR3 sequence (DNA): TGTGCCAGCTCACCAAGTGAATCCAGAGCCTACGAGCAGTACTTC.

The rearrangement links TRBV11-2 to TRBJ2-2; 14 nucleotides align to TRBD2. The length of the CDR3 is 18 residues. The V gene's germline CDR1 is SGHAT and CDR2 FQNNGV. Trimming cost V 3 bases and J 1 base; bases outside gene matches: 4. CDR3: CASSFRLAGGMNTGELFF. DNA of the CDR3: TGTGCCAGCAGCTTCCGACTAGCGGGAGGGATGAACACCGGGGAGCTGTTTTTT.

This chain uses TRBV27 with TRBJ1-2; 9 nucleotides line up with TRBD1. Germline V CDR1 and CDR2: MNHEY, SMNVEV (reference sequence). This CDR3 is built from 16 residues. V shed 0 bases and J 4 bases; nucleotides not matched to a gene: 6. For the CDR3, the DNA is TGTGCCAGCAGTTTATCCCGGACAGGGGCCTCCTATGGCTACACCTTC. Translating it yields CASSLSRTGASYGYTF.

A few counts support this clonotype. This sequence joins TRBV25-1 and TRBJ2-2; D is possibly TRBD1 (5 bases). V lost 1 base to trimming and J lost 6 bases, with 9 bases between them. There are 14 residues in the CDR3. Germline V gene lookup returns CDR1 MGHDK and CDR2 SYGVNS. This CDR3 reads CASSEFPGPGELFF. DNA of the CDR3: TGTGCCAGCAGTGAATTCCCAGGGCCCGGGGAGCTGTTTTTT.

The chain employs TRBV25-1 and TRBJ2-7, with 8 positions matching TRBD1. Germline CDR1 is MGHDK and CDR2 is SYGVNS. This CDR3 has 14 residues. J lost 6 bases, V lost 9 bases, and 13 bases had no gene match. CDR3: CARRTGTGGSEQYV. The DNA for the CDR3 is TGTGCCAGAAGAACCGGGACAGGAGGGTCCGAGCAGTACGTC.

This chain joins TRBV12-3 or TRBV12-4 and TRBJ1-4; TRBD1 agrees at 7 bases. This CDR3 spans 14 amino acids. The ends lost 6 bases at V and 8 bases at J; junction bases unmatched: 9. The CDR3 DNA reads as TGTGCCAGCAGGTTCGGGACAGTAAAAGAAAAACTGTTTTTT. Amino acids: CASRFGTVKEKLFF.

The chain is built from TRBV18 and TRBJ1-1, with a tentative D call TRBD1 (6 bases). V was clipped by 0 bases and J by 8 bases, with 10 bases between them. Germline CDR1 reads KGHSH; CDR2 reads LQKENI. This CDR3 comprises 13 residues. The CDR3 coding sequence is TGTGCCAGCTCACCACCGATTGGGGGCGAAGCTTTCTTT. Translated, it gives CASSPPIGGEAFF. Filled out from reference TRBV18 and TRBJ1-1, the complete variable domain reads NAGVMQNPRHLVRRRGQEARLRCSPMKGHSHVYWYRQLPEEGLKFMVYLQKENIIDESGMPKERFSAEFPKEGPSILRIQQVVRGDSAAYFCASSPPIGGEAFFGQGTRLTVV.

The chain carries TRBV29-1 and TRBJ2-1; D gene uncertain. The CDR3 totals 11 residues. Germline V gene sequence: CDR1 SQVTM, CDR2 ANQGSEA. Trimming removed 4 bases from V and 8 bases from J, with 9 bases in between. This CDR3 is CSVARSDEQFF. As DNA, the CDR3 is TGCAGCGTTGCTCGGTCCGATGAGCAGTTCTTC.

V gene TRBV12-3 or TRBV12-4 combines with J gene TRBJ2-2; D is unresolved. The CDR3 sequence is 11 residues long. V lost 9 bases to trimming and J lost 3 bases, with 5 bases between them. The CDR3 DNA reads TGTGCCAGTCACTACACCGGGGAGCTGTTTTTT. The encoded protein is CASHYTGELFF.

As for this clonotype: A read error may be the cause here, since a much bigger clone is one base away. The J gene is TRBJ1-1, the V gene TRBV20-1, with D unclear. CDR3 size: 13 residues. CDR1 DFQATT and CDR2 SNEGSKA come from the germline V gene (reference sequence). CDR3: CSARSPVNNEAFF. CDR3 DNA: TGCAGTGCTAGATCCCCAGTGAACAATGAAGCTTTCTTT.

This clonotype was detected ten times or more. The chain employs TRBV7-6 and TRBJ2-2, with 9 positions matching TRBD2. This CDR3 has 16 residues. Germline V lookup: CDR1 SGHVS, CDR2 FNYEAQ. V lost 1 base, J lost 0 bases, and 0 bases stayed unmatched. The DNA of the CDR3 is TGTGCCAGCAGCTTAGGGACTAGCGCGAACACCGGGGAGCTGTTTTTT. It codes for CASSLGTSANTGELFF. Based on the CDR3 plus reference TRBV7-6 and TRBJ2-2, the full variable domain is GAGVSQSPRYKVTKRGQDVALRCDPISGHVSLYWYRQALGQGPEFLTYFNYEAQQDKSGLPNDRFSAERPEGSISTLTIQRTEQRDSAMYRCASSLGTSANTGELFFGEGSRLTVL.